This T cell receptor beta chain was identified during a study of CD8 T cells in ankylosing spondylitis. With molecular barcodes, quantitative 5'-RACE was used to make the TCR beta libraries. TCRdb re-called the 5' RACE reads with MiXCR, one entry per CDR3 protein. The table includes around 140,000 distinct CDR3 sequences, 17% detected once. In regard to this clonotype: Its antigen remains unknown.

Germline CDR1 and CDR2: ENHRY and SYGVKD. The length of the CDR3 is 13 residues. The J segment lost 3 bases and the V segment lost 6 bases, leaving 5 bases of the junction unmatched. General observations from the study: Significant enrichment of disease-linked clones was reported in matched ankylosing spondylitis synovial fluid. Several highly homologous variants made up a TCR beta motif, and this motif appeared characteristic of ankylosing spondylitis blood. Peripheral blood held disease-linked clones only at relatively low frequency, and these were CD8+.

This chain uses TRBV10-3 with TRBJ2-7; TRBD1 matches 7 bases. The receptor's source is a male donor with ankylosing spondylitis. The material sequenced was blood, either unsorted or a sorted T cell fraction (not recorded which). This CDR3 is CAISAGTDYEQYF. Written as DNA, the CDR3 is TGTGCCATCAGCGCCGGGACAGACTACGAGCAGTACTTC.